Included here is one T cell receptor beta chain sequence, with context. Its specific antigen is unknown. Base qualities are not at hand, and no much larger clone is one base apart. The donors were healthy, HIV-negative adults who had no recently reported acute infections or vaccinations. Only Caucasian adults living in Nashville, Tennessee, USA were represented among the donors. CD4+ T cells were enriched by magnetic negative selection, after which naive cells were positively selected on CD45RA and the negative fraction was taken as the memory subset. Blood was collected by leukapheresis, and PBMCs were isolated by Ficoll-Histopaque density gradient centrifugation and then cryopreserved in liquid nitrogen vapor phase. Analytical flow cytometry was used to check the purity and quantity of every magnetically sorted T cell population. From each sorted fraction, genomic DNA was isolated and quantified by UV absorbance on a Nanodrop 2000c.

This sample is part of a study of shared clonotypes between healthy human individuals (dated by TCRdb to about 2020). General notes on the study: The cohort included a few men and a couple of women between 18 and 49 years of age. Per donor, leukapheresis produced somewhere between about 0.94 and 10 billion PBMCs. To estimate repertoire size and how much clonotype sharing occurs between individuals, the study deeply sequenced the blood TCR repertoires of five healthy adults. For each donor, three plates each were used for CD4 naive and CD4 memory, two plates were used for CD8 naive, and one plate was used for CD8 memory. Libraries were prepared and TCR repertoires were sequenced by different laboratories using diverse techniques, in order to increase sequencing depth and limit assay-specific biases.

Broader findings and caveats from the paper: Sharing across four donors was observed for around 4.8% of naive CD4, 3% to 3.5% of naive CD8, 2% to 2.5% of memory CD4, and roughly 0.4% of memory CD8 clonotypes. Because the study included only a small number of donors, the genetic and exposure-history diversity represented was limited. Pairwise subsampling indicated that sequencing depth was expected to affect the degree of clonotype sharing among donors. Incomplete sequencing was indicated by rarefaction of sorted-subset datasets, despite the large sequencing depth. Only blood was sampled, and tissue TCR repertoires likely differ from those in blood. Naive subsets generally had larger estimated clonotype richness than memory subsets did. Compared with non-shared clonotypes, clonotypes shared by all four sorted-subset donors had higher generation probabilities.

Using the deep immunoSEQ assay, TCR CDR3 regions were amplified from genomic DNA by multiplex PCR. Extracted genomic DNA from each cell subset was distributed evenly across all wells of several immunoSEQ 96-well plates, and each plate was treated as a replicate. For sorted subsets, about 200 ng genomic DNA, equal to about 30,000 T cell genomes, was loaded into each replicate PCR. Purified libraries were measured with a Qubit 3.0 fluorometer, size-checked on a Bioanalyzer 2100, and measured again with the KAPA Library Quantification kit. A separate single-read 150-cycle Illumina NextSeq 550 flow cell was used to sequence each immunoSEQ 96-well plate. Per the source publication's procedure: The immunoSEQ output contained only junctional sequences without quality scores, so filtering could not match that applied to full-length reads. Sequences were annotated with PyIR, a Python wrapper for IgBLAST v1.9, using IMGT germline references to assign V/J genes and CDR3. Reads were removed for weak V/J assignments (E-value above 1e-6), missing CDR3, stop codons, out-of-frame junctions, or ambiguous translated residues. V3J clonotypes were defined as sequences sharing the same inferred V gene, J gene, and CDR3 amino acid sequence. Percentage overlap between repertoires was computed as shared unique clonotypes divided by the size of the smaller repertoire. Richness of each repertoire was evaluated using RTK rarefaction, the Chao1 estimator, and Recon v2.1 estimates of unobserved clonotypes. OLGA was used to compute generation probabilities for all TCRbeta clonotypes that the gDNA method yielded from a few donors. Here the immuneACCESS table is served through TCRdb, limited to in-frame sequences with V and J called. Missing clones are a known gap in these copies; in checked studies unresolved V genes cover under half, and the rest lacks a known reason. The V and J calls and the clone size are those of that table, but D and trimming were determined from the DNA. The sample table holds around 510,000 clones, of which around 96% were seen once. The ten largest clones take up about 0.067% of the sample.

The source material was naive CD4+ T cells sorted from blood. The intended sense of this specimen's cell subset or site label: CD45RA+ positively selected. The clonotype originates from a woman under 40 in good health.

The CDR3 region: CATIPPGTGALRGHADTQYF. The sequenced DNA: TGTGCCACCATCCCACCCGGGACAGGGGCGCTCCGGGGCCACGCAGATACGCAGTATTTT. The V gene is TRBV15 and the J gene is TRBJ2-3; the central 10 bases match TRBD1. From the germline V gene (reference sequence), CDR1 is LNHNV and CDR2 is YYDKDF. Unmatched junction bases come to 23, with V trimmed by 7 bases and J by 4 bases. The CDR3 goes from the cysteine to the phenylalanine over 20 residues. The DNA shown is the 60-base CDR3, in frame from base 1. Supplemented by the reference TRBV15 and TRBJ2-3 proteins around the CDR3, the complete variable domain is DAMVIQNPRYQVTQFGKPVTLSCSQTLNHNVMYWYQQKSSQAPKLLFHYYDKDFNNEADTPDNFQSRRPNTSFCFLDIRSPGLGDTAMYLCATIPPGTGALRGHADTQYFGPGTRLTVL.